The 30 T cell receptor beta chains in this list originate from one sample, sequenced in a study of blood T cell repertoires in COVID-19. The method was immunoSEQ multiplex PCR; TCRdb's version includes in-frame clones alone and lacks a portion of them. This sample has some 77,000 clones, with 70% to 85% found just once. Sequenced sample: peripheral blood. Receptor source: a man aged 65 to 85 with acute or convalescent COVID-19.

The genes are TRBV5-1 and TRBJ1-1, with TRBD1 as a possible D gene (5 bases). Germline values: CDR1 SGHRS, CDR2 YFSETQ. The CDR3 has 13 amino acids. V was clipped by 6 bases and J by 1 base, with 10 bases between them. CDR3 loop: CASNQGSNTEAFF. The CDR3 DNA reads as TGCGCCAGCAATCAGGGTTCGAACACTGAAGCTTTCTTT.

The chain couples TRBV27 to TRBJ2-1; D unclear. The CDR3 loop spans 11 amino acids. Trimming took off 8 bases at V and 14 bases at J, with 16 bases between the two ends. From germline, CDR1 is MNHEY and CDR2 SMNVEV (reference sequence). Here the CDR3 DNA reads TGTGCCAGCGGGCCCTTTCATGGTGAGTTCTTC. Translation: CASGPFHGEFF.

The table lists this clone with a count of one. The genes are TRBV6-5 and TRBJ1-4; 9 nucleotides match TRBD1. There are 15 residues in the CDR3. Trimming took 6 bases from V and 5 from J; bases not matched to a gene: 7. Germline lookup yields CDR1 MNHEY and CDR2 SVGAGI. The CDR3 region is CASRPPGQGNEKLFF. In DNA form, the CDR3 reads TGTGCCAGCAGGCCCCCGGGACAGGGCAATGAAAAACTGTTTTTT.

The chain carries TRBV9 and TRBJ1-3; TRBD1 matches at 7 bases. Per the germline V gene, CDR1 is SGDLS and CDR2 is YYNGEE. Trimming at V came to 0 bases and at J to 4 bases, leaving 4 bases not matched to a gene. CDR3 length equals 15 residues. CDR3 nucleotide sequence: TGTGCCAGCAGCGTAGTAGACAGGGCCGGAAACACCATATATTTT. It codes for CASSVVDRAGNTIYF.

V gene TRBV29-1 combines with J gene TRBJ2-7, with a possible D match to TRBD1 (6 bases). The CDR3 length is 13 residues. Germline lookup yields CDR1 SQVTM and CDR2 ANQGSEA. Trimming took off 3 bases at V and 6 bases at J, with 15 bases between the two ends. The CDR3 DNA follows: TGCAGCGTTGATAACGGACAGAATGCCGAGCAGTACTTC. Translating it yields CSVDNGQNAEQYF.

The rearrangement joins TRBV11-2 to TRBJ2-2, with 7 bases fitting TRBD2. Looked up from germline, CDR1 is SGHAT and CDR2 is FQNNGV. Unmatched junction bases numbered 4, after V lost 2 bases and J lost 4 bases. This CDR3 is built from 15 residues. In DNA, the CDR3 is TGTGCCAGCAGCTTACGAGCGGGGCTCACCGGGGAGCTGTTTTTT. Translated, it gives CASSLRAGLTGELFF.

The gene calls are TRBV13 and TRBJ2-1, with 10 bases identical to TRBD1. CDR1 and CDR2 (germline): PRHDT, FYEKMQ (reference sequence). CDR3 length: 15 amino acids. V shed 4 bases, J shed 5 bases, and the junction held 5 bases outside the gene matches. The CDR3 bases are TGTGCCAGCAGCTCGGGACAGGGGCGCAACAATGAGCAGTTCTTC. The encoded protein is CASSSGQGRNNEQFF. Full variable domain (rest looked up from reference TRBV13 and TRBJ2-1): AAGVIQSPRHLIKEKRETATLKCYPIPRHDTVYWYQQGPGQDPQFLISFYEKMQSDKGSIPDRFSAQQFSDYHSELNMSSLELGDSALYFCASSSGQGRNNEQFFGPGTRLTVL.

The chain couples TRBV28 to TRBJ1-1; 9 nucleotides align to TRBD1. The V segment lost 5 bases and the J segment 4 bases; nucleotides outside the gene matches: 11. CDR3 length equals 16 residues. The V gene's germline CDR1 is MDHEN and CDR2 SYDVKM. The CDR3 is CASSRPGTGSATEAFF. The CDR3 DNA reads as TGTGCCAGCAGTCGTCCCGGGACAGGGAGCGCCACTGAAGCTTTCTTT. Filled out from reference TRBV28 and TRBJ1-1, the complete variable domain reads DVKVTQSSRYLVKRTGEKVFLECVQDMDHENMFWYRQDPGLGLRLIYFSYDVKMKEKGDIPEGYSVSREKKERFSLILESASTNQTSMYLCASSRPGTGSATEAFFGQGTRLTVV.

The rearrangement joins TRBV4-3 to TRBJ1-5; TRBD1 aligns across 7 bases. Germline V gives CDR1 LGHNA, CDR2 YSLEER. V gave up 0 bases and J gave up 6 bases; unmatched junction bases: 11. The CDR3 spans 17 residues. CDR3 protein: CASSQDARGWGPQPQHF. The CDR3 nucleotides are TGCGCCAGCAGCCAAGACGCCAGGGGGTGGGGGCCTCAGCCCCAGCATTTT.

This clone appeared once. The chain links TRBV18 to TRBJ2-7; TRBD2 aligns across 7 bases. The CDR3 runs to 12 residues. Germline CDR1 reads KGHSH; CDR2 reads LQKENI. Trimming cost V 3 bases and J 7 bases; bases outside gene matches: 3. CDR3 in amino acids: CASSPYGGEQYF. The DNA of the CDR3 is TGTGCCAGCTCACCGTACGGGGGGGAGCAGTACTTC. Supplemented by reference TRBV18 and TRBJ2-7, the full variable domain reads NAGVMQNPRHLVRRRGQEARLRCSPMKGHSHVYWYRQLPEEGLKFMVYLQKENIIDESGMPKERFSAEFPKEGPSILRIQQVVRGDSAAYFCASSPYGGEQYFGPGTRLTVT.

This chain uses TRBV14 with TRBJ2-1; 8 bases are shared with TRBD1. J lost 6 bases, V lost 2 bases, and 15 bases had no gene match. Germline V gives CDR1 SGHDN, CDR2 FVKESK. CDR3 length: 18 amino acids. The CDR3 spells CASSQPGRGRFAGNEQFF. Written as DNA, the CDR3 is TGTGCCAGCAGCCAACCCGGCAGGGGGCGATTCGCAGGCAATGAGCAGTTCTTC.

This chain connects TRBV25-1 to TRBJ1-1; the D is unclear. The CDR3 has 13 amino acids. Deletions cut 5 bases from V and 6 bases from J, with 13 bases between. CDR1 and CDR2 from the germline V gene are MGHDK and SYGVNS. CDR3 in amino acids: CASSQGGGSEAFF. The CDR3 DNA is TGTGCCAGCAGTCAAGGAGGAGGGTCTGAAGCTTTCTTT.

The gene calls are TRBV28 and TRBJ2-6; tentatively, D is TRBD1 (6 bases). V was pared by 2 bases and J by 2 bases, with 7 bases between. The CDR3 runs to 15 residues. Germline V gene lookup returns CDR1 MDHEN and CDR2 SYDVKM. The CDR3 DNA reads TGTGCCAGCAGTTTAACAGGGACTGGGGCCAACGTCCTGACTTTC. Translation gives CASSLTGTGANVLTF.

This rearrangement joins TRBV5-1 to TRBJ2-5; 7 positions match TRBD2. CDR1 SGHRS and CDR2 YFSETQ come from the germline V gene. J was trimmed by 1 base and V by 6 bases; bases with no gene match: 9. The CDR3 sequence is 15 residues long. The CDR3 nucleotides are TGCGCCAGCACTACTGATGTAGCGGGCCAAGAGACCCAGTACTTC. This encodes CASTTDVAGQETQYF. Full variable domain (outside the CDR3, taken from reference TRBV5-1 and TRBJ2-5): KAGVTQTPRYLIKTRGQQVTLSCSPISGHRSVSWYQQTPGQGLQFLFEYFSETQRNKGNFPGRFSGRQFSNSRSEMNVSTLELGDSALYLCASTTDVAGQETQYFGPGTRLLVL.

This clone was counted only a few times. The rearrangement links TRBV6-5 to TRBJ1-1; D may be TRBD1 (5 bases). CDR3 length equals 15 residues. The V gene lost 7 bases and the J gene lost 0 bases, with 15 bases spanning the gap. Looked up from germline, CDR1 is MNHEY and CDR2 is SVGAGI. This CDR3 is CASTKRRGMNTEAFF. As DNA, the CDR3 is TGTGCCAGCACCAAACGGCGGGGGATGAACACTGAAGCTTTCTTT.

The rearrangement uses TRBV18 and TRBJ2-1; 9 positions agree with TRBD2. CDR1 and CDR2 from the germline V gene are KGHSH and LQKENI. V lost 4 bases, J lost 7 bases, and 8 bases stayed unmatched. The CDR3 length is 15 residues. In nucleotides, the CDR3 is TGTGCCAGCTCACAAGATGGGACTAGCAGGAATGAGCAGTTCTTC. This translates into CASSQDGTSRNEQFF.

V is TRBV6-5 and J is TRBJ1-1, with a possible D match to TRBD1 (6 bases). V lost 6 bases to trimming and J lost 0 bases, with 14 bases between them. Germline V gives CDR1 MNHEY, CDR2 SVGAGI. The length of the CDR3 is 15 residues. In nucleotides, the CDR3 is TGTGCCAGCAGACAACAACAGGGTTTGAACACTGAAGCTTTCTTT. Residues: CASRQQQGLNTEAFF.

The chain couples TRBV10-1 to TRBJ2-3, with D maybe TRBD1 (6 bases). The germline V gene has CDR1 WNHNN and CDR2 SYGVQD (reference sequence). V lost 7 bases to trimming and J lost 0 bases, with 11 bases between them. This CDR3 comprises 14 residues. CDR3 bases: TGCGCCAGCACCCGGGACACCAGCACAGATACGCAGTATTTT. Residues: CASTRDTSTDTQYF.

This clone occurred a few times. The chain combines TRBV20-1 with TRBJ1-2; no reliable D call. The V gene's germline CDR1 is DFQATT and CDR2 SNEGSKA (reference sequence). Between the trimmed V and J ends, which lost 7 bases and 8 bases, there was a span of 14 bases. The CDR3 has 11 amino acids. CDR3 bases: TGCAGTGTCTGGGAGACGGGGGGCTACACCTTC. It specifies CSVWETGGYTF.

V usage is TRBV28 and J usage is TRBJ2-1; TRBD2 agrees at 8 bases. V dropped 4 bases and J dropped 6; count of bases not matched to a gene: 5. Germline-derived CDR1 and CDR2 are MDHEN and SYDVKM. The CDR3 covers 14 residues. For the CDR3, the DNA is TGTGCCAGCAGTTCTATCGGGACTAGCAATGAGCAGTTCTTC. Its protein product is CASSSIGTSNEQFF.

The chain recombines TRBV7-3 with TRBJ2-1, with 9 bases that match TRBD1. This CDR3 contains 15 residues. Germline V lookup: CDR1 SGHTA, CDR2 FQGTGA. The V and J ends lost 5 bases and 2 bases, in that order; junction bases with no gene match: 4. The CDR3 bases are TGTGCCAGCAGCGCCGGACAGGGGCCCTACAATGAGCAGTTCTTC. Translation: CASSAGQGPYNEQFF.

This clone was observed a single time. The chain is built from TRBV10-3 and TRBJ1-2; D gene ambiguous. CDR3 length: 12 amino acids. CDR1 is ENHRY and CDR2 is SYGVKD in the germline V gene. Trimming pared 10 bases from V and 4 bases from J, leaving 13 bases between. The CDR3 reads CATDSGGYGYTF. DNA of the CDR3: TGTGCCACGGACTCGGGTGGCTATGGCTACACCTTC.

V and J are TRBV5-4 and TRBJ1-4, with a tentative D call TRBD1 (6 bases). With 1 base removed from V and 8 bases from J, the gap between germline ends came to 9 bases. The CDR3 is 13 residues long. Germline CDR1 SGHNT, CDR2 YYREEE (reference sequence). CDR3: CASSLPGEEKLFF. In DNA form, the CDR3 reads TGTGCCAGCAGCTTGCCAGGGGAGGAAAAACTGTTTTTT.

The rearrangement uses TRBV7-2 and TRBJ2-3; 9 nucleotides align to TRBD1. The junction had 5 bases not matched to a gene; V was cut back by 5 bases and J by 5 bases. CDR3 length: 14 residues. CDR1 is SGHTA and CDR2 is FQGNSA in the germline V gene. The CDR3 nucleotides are TGTGCCAGCAGCAAAACAGGGGGCGGAGATACGCAGTATTTT. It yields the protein CASSKTGGGDTQYF.

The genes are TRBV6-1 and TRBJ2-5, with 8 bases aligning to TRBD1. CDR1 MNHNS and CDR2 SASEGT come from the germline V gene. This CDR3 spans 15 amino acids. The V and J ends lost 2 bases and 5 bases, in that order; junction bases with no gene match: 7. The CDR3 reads CASSELGRGQETQYF. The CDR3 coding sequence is TGTGCCAGCAGTGAACTCGGCAGGGGGCAGGAGACCCAGTACTTC.

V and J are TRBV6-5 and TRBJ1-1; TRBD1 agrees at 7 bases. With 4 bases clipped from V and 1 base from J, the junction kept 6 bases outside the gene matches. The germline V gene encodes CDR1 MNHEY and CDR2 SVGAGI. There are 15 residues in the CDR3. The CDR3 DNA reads TGTGCCAGCAGTTTCTCCCGGGACAGGAACACTGAAGCTTTCTTT. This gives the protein CASSFSRDRNTEAFF.

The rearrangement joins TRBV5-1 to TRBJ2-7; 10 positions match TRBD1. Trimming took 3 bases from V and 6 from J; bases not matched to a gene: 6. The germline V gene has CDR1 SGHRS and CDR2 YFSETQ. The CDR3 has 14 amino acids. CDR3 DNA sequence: TGCGCCAGCAGCTCCGGGACAGGGGTAGCCGAGCAGTACTTC. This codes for CASSSGTGVAEQYF.

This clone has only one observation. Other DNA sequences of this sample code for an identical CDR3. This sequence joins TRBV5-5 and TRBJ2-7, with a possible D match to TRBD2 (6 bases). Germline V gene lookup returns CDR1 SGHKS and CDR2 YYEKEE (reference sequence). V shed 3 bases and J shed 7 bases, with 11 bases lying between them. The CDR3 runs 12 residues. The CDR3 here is CASSWTGEEQYF. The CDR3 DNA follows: TGTGCCAGCAGCTGGACGGGGGAAGAGCAGTACTTC.

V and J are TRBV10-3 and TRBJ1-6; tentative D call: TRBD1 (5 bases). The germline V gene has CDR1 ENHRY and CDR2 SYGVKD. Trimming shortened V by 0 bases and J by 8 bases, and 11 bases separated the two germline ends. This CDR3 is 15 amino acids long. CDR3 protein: CAISESMGTYSPLHF. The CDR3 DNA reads TGTGCCATCAGTGAGTCGATGGGGACTTATTCACCCCTCCACTTT.

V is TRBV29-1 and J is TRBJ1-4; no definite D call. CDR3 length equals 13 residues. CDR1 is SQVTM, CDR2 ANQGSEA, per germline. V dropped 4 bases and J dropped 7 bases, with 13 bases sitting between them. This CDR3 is CSVVWEASEKLFF. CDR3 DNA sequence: TGCAGCGTTGTTTGGGAGGCTAGTGAAAAACTGTTTTTT.